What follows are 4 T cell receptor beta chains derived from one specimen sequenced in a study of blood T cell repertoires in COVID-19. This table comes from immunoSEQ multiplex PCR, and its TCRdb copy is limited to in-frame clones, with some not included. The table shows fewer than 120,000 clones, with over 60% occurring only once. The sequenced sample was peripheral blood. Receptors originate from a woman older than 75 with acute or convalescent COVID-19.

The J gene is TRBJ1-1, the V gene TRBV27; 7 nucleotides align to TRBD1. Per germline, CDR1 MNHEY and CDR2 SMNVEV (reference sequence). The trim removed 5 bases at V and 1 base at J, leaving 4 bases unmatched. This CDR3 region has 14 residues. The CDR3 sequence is CASSLGTENTEAFF. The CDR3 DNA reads TGTGCCAGCAGTCTCGGGACAGAGAACACTGAAGCTTTCTTT.

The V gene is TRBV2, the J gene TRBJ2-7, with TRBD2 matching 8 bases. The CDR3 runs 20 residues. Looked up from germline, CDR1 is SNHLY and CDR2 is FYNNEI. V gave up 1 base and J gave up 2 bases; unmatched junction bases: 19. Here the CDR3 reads CASSEGIGRGVPFMTYEQYF. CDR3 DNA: TGTGCCAGCAGTGAAGGGATTGGGCGGGGGGTCCCCTTTATGACCTACGAGCAGTACTTC.

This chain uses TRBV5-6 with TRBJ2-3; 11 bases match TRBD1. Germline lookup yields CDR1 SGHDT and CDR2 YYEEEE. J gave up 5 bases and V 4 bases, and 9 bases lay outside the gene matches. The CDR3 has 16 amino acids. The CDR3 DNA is TGTGCCAGCAGCCACGCCCCGGGACAGGGGGAAGATACGCAGTATTTT. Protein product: CASSHAPGQGEDTQYF.

DNA of the CDR3: TGTGCCAGTAGTATAGCAGGGAACTATGGCTACACCTTC. Translating gives CASSIAGNYGYTF. The chain is built from TRBV19 and TRBJ1-2, with D perhaps matching TRBD1 (5 bases). Germline V gene lookup returns CDR1 LNHDA and CDR2 SQIVND (reference sequence). V was cut by 1 base and J by 2 bases, with 5 bases left in between. The CDR3 is 13 amino acids.